This T cell receptor (beta chain) was observed in a study of shared clonotypes between healthy human individuals (dated by TCRdb to 2019 to 2021). Looking at the study overall: The cohort comprised a couple of women and a few men aged 18 to 49 years. Each donor's leukapheresis produced roughly between about 0.8 and 8.9 billion PBMCs. For each donor, CD4 naive and CD4 memory were each given three plates, CD8 naive was given two plates, and CD8 memory was given one plate. Libraries were prepared and TCR repertoires were sequenced by different laboratories using diverse techniques, in order to increase sequencing depth and limit assay-specific biases. Blood TCR repertoires of about 5 healthy adults were deeply sequenced to estimate repertoire size and the extent of clonotype sharing between individuals. Here is what the overall study found, with its caveats: Approximately 5% of naive CD4, 3.5% of naive CD8, approximately 2% of memory CD4, and approximately 0.4% of memory CD8 clonotypes were shared across a few donors. Incomplete sequencing was indicated by rarefaction of sorted-subset datasets, despite the large sequencing depth. Compared with non-shared clonotypes, the clonotypes found in all four sorted-subset donors had higher generation probabilities. Only blood was sampled, and tissue TCR repertoires likely differ from those in blood. Larger estimated clonotype richness was generally found for naive subsets than for memory subsets. Because the study included a small number of donors, the genetic and exposure-history diversity represented was limited. Based on pairwise subsampling, the degree of clonotype sharing among donors was expected to be affected by sequencing depth.

From cysteine to phenylalanine, the CDR3 is 16 amino acids long. Only the CDR3 DNA is retained, 48 bases long and in frame from the first base. CDR1 and CDR2 (SGDLS, YYNGEE) derive from the germline V gene. The trim is 4 bases for V and 7 bases for J, with a gap of 23 bases between the germline ends. Concerning this clone itself: No antigen is known for it. No quality values exist for individual bases; no much larger clone is one base distant.

Using the deep immunoSEQ assay, multiplex PCR amplified TCR CDR3 regions from genomic DNA. Extracted genomic DNA from each cell subset was distributed evenly across all wells of several immunoSEQ 96-well plates, and each plate was treated as a replicate. For sorted subsets, around 0.2 ug of genomic DNA, equivalent to around 31,000 T cell genomes, went into each replicate PCR. Purified libraries were quantified with a Qubit 3.0 fluorometer, sized on a Bioanalyzer 2100, and re-quantified with the KAPA Library Quantification kit. Every immunoSEQ 96-well plate was sequenced on a separate single-read 150-cycle Illumina NextSeq 550 flow cell. Per the source publication's procedure: Because the immunoSEQ output included only junctional sequences and no quality scores, the filtering could not be the same as the filtering used for full-length reads. To assign V/J genes and CDR3, sequences were annotated against IMGT germline references using PyIR, a Python wrapper for IgBLAST v1.9. Reads were filtered out if the reads had weak V/J assignments (E-value above 1e-6), no CDR3, stop codons, out-of-frame junctions, or ambiguous translated residues. A V3J clonotype was defined by an identical inferred V gene, J gene, and CDR3 amino acid sequence. Percentage overlap between repertoires was calculated by dividing the number of shared unique clonotypes by the size of the smaller repertoire. Richness of each repertoire was evaluated using RTK rarefaction, the Chao1 estimator, and Recon v2.1 estimates of unobserved clonotypes. OLGA was used to compute generation probabilities for all TCRbeta clonotypes that the gDNA method yielded from a handful of donors. In TCRdb, the immuneACCESS table is reduced to in-frame sequences with V and J assigned. These tables do not hold every clone; where another copy was compared, an unresolved V gene accounts for under half, and the others remain unexplained. V, J and clone size derive from that table, while D and trimming were established from the DNA sequence. This sample has about 580,000 clones in its table, and roughly 98% of those were observed once. 0.3% of the sample is in the top ten clones.

CD8 naive samples consisted of CD45RO-negative cells that were positively selected for CCR7, yielding a CD45RA+CCR7+ population without TemRA cells. The donors were healthy, HIV-negative adults who had no recently reported acute infections or vaccinations. Every donor was a Caucasian adult residing in Nashville, Tennessee, USA. Blood was obtained by leukapheresis, after which PBMCs were separated by Ficoll-Histopaque density gradient centrifugation and cryopreserved in liquid nitrogen vapor phase. Purity and quantity of every magnetically sorted T cell population were checked by analytical flow cytometry. From each sorted fraction, genomic DNA was isolated and quantified by UV absorbance on a Nanodrop 2000c.

The chain links TRBV9 with TRBJ1-1; the D region possibly corresponds to TRBD1 (6 bases align). The TCR was taken from a man aged 30 to 45 in good health. The material sequenced was naive CD8+ T cells sorted from blood. The cell subset or site label, read with the paper, signifies: CD45RA+CCR7+. The CDR3 here reads CASSRGWGGPGNEAFF. The nucleotide sequence is given as TGTGCCAGCAGCAGGGGCTGGGGGGGCCCTGGCAATGAAGCTTTCTTT.